Following are 20 T cell receptor beta chains from one sample sequenced in a study of T cell responses to AZD1222 COVID-19 vaccine. Using immunoSEQ multiplex PCR, the repertoire was profiled, and TCRdb retains in-frame clones only, with some absent. The table lists more than 110,000 clones, 92% of them singletons. Sample: peripheral blood, taken 28 days after the second AZD1222 dose. The receptor set was obtained from an adult who received the AZD1222 COVID-19 vaccine.

The chain couples TRBV5-6 to TRBJ1-2, with D possibly matching TRBD1 (5 bases). This CDR3 contains 18 residues. CDR1 SGHDT and CDR2 YYEEEE come from the germline V gene. The V end lost 0 bases, the J end lost 0 bases, and 18 bases lay between the germline ends. Here the CDR3 DNA reads TGTGCCAGCAGCTTGGGTGTGTCAGGGACCGCAGCTAACTATGGCTACACCTTC. Translation: CASSLGVSGTAANYGYTF.

V and J are TRBV18 and TRBJ2-2; 8 bases are shared with TRBD2. CDR3 length equals 15 residues. Germline loops: CDR1 KGHSH, CDR2 LQKENI. With 4 bases clipped from V and 5 bases from J, the junction kept 6 bases outside the gene matches. Written as DNA, the CDR3 is TGTGCCAGCTCACGGGGACTAGTAACTACCGGGGAGCTGTTTTTT. Translation: CASSRGLVTTGELFF. Full variable domain (remainder filled in from reference TRBV18 and TRBJ2-2): NAGVMQNPRHLVRRRGQEARLRCSPMKGHSHVYWYRQLPEEGLKFMVYLQKENIIDESGMPKERFSAEFPKEGPSILRIQQVVRGDSAAYFCASSRGLVTTGELFFGEGSRLTVL.

J is TRBJ1-5 and V is TRBV7-9; no clear D. This CDR3 has 12 residues. CDR1 is SEHNR and CDR2 is FQNEAQ in the germline V gene (reference sequence). V was shortened by 4 bases and J by 5 bases, with 6 bases between the two germline ends. In nucleotides, the CDR3 is TGTGCCAGCAGCTGGCCCGATCAGCCCCAGCATTTT. Translated: CASSWPDQPQHF.

This chain links TRBV12-5 with TRBJ1-3; D ambiguous. This CDR3 is built from 14 residues. Trimming pared 0 bases from V and 6 bases from J, leaving 9 bases between. The germline CDR1 and CDR2 sequences are LGHNT and FRNRAP. CDR3 protein: CASGLVPGENTIYF. In nucleotides, the CDR3 is TGTGCTAGTGGTTTGGTACCGGGAGAAAACACCATATATTTT.

Comment on this clone: Other DNA sequences within the sample encode an identical CDR3. The rearrangement links TRBV2 to TRBJ1-1; D remains unclear. Trimming removed 4 bases from V and 0 bases from J, with 6 bases in between. This CDR3 spans 13 amino acids. CDR1 and CDR2 from the germline V gene are SNHLY and FYNNEI. Written as DNA, the CDR3 is TGTGCCAGCAGTGGACAATTGAACACTGAAGCTTTCTTT. It codes for CASSGQLNTEAFF. Full variable domain (remainder filled in from reference TRBV2 and TRBJ1-1): EPEVTQTPSHQVTQMGQEVILRCVPISNHLYFYWYRQILGQKVEFLVSFYNNEISEKSEIFDDQFSVERPDGSNFTLKIRSTKLEDSAMYFCASSGQLNTEAFFGQGTRLTVV.

This sequence joins TRBV19 and TRBJ1-1; no firm D call. Trimming removed 11 bases from V and 2 bases from J, with 3 bases in between. Germline values: CDR1 LNHDA, CDR2 SQIVND (reference sequence). This CDR3 spans 9 amino acids. Here the CDR3 reads CAPNTEAFF. In DNA, the CDR3 is TGTGCCCCTAACACTGAAGCTTTCTTT.

The chain recombines TRBV21-1 with TRBJ2-5. TRBV21-1 is an annotated pseudogene. The CDR3 extends over 13 amino acids. The CDR3 loop reads CASSRGDGETQYF. Here the CDR3 DNA reads TGTGCCAGCAGCCGTGGGGATGGGGAGACCCAGTACTTC.

The chain couples TRBV30 to TRBJ1-4, with D unresolved. V was cut by 6 bases and J by 4 bases, with 9 bases left in between. The CDR3 is 12 amino acids. Germline CDR1 is GTSNPN and CDR2 is SVGIG (reference sequence). The CDR3 here is CACDPGNEKLFF. CDR3 in DNA: TGTGCCTGTGATCCCGGTAATGAAAAACTGTTTTTT.

This rearrangement joins TRBV7-2 to TRBJ1-1; D not resolved. The V gene lost 5 bases and the J gene lost 4 bases, with 14 bases spanning the gap. The CDR3 totals 14 residues. Germline V gene sequence: CDR1 SGHTA, CDR2 FQGNSA. CDR3 residues: CASSHAVPPTEAFF. The CDR3 nucleotides read TGTGCCAGCAGCCACGCGGTGCCCCCCACTGAAGCTTTCTTT.

The genes are TRBV6-2 or TRBV6-3 and TRBJ2-5; 10 bases align to TRBD2. V lost 2 bases to trimming and J lost 1 base; unmatched junction nucleotides: 4. This CDR3 contains 16 residues. Germline CDR1 and CDR2: MNHEY and SVGEGT. CDR3 bases: TGTGCCAGCAGTTACACACTAGCGGGGACCCAAGAGACCCAGTACTTC. Protein sequence: CASSYTLAGTQETQYF.

The gene calls are TRBV13 and TRBJ2-3; 10 bases are a match to TRBD2. CDR1 and CDR2 (germline): PRHDT, FYEKMQ (reference sequence). Trimming cost V 5 bases and J 8 bases; bases outside gene matches: 10. CDR3 size: 15 residues. The CDR3 DNA reads TGTGCCAGCAGCCCCACTAGCGGGACCCATGGTACGCAGTATTTT. It specifies CASSPTSGTHGTQYF.

The chain couples TRBV12-3 or TRBV12-4 to TRBJ1-2, with D uncertain. V dropped 6 bases and J dropped 5 bases, with 10 bases sitting between them. The CDR3 totals 12 residues. The CDR3 bases are TGTGCCAGCAGCGTCGGAAGGTATGGCTACACCTTC. Encoded protein: CASSVGRYGYTF.

The rearrangement joins TRBV27 to TRBJ1-5; 7 bases match TRBD1. This CDR3 is 16 amino acids long. The trim removed 4 bases at V and 2 bases at J, leaving 8 bases unmatched. CDR1 and CDR2 from the germline V gene are MNHEY and SMNVEV (reference sequence). This chain's CDR3 is CASSSTTGMRNQPQHF. The CDR3 DNA sequence: TGTGCCAGCAGTTCGACGACAGGGATGCGCAATCAGCCCCAGCATTTT.

The chain recombines TRBV6-5 with TRBJ2-2; D may match TRBD1 or TRBD2 (5 bases each). This CDR3 spans 15 amino acids. V lost 2 bases and J lost 5, with 12 bases in between. Germline CDR1 and CDR2: MNHEY and SVGAGI. The CDR3 nucleotides are TGTGCCAGCAGTTACGAGGCCTGGGGGACCGGGGAGCTGTTTTTT. It specifies CASSYEAWGTGELFF.

This clone was found once. The chain carries TRBV27 and TRBJ1-4; unclear D gene. With 6 bases removed from V and 2 bases from J, the gap between germline ends came to 16 bases. From germline, CDR1 is MNHEY and CDR2 SMNVEV (reference sequence). The length of the CDR3 is 16 residues. The CDR3 coding sequence is TGTGCCAGCAGGAGGACCGCTCGGACGACTAATGAAAAACTGTTTTTT. It codes for CASRRTARTTNEKLFF.

The rearrangement joins TRBV28 to TRBJ2-7; TRBD1 aligns across 9 bases. Losses at the gene ends were 4 bases for V and 3 bases for J; bases not matched to a gene: 7. The CDR3 contains 15 residues. Germline V gene lookup returns CDR1 MDHEN and CDR2 SYDVKM. The CDR3 DNA reads TGTGCCAGCAGTTGGGCGGACAGGGGAGGCTACGAGCAGTACTTC. Translating it yields CASSWADRGGYEQYF.

V is TRBV5-4 and J is TRBJ2-5; D is unresolved. CDR1 SGHNT and CDR2 YYREEE come from the germline V gene (reference sequence). The CDR3 contains 15 residues. The V end was cut by 1 base, the J end by 5 bases, with 15 bases between. DNA of the CDR3: TGTGCCAGCAGCTTGTTTAGGAGATCTGGGGAGACCCAGTACTTC. As protein: CASSLFRRSGETQYF.

This chain uses TRBV7-2 with TRBJ1-5; 7 bases fit TRBD1. V lost 1 base, J lost 9 bases, and 6 bases stayed unmatched. Germline CDR1 and CDR2: SGHTA and FQGNSA. This CDR3 region has 14 residues. The CDR3 here is CASSLVQGNWPQHF. CDR3 bases: TGTGCCAGCAGCTTAGTACAGGGGAATTGGCCCCAGCATTTT. Full variable domain (outside the CDR3, taken from reference TRBV7-2 and TRBJ1-5): GAGVSQSPSNKVTEKGKDVELRCDPISGHTALYWYRQSLGQGLEFLIYFQGNSAPDKSGLPSDRFSAERTGGSVSTLTIQRTQQEDSAVYLCASSLVQGNWPQHFGDGTRLSIL.

In its sample, this clone was seen once. The chain joins TRBV5-4 to TRBJ1-5; no firm D call. In germline, CDR1 is SGHNT, CDR2 YYREEE (reference sequence). The CDR3 extends over 13 amino acids. V gave up 0 bases and J gave up 7 bases, with 8 bases separating them. In DNA form, the CDR3 reads TGTGCCAGCAGCTTGGACTTAACGCAGCCCCAGCATTTT. Its translation is CASSLDLTQPQHF.

V is TRBV10-3 and J is TRBJ2-7; 8 positions agree with TRBD2. J gave up 7 bases and V 7 bases, and 12 bases lay outside the gene matches. The CDR3 spans 14 residues. CDR1 is ENHRY, CDR2 SYGVKD, per germline. CDR3 nucleotide sequence: TGTGCCATCAAGCCCGGGGCGGGAGGTATAGAGCAGTACTTC. It codes for CAIKPGAGGIEQYF.